This T cell receptor (beta chain) was sequenced in a study of blood T cell repertoires in COVID-19. Background on the study: Sites across the United States, Italy and Spain contributed samples from acute and convalescent COVID-19. The cDNA or gDNA used as material had been derived from T cells, B-cell-depleted T cells, or PBMCs.

In the original processing: Amplification of reference gene primers was used by the study to estimate nucleated cell counts. Sequencing was performed with immunoSEQ multiplex PCR; in TCRdb, only in-frame clones are kept and a portion is missing. The V and J calls and clone size come from that table; D and trimming were worked out from the DNA. The repertoire holds under 350,000 clones, with around 86% as singletons. The CDR3 runs to 12 residues. Per the germline V gene, CDR1 is MNHEY and CDR2 is SVGAGI. The ends were cut back, 2 bases at V and 10 bases at J, with 9 bases in the middle. This clone was recorded only once.

Material for sequencing was peripheral blood. This TCR was recovered from a human donor in a cohort sampled during active COVID-19. The chain is built from TRBV6-5 and TRBJ2-1, with a tentative D call TRBD2 (5 bases). CDR3 in DNA: TGTGCCAGCAGTTACCGGCGCGGGGAGCAGTTCTTC. Its translation: CASSYRRGEQFF.